The entry below gives a single TCR beta chain sequence along with its context. In germline, CDR1 is DFQATT, CDR2 SNEGSKA (reference sequence). This CDR3 has 15 residues. J was trimmed by 2 bases and V by 5 bases; bases with no gene match: 5. The data were obtained in a study of CD8+CD57+ T cells in acquired aplastic anemia. TCR beta VDJ combinations and CDR3 sequences were profiled from genomic DNA. TCRdb itself ran the reads through MiXCR, one entry per CDR3 protein. The table lists about 75,000 distinct CDR3 sequences, 60% to 75% of them singletons, with approximately 80% in the top ten. CD8+CD57+ cell expansion had been shown by flow cytometry in patients chosen for sequencing.

This chain connects TRBV20-1 to TRBJ2-3; TRBD2 matches at 12 bases. The sequenced sample consisted of sorted CD4+, CD8+, or CD8+CD57+ T cells (not recorded which) from PBMCs. This clonotype originated in a human donor with aplastic anemia. CDR3 nucleotides: TGCAGTGCTTATCTAGCGGGGGGGCCCACAGATACGCAGTATTTT. Translating it yields CSAYLAGGPTDTQYF.